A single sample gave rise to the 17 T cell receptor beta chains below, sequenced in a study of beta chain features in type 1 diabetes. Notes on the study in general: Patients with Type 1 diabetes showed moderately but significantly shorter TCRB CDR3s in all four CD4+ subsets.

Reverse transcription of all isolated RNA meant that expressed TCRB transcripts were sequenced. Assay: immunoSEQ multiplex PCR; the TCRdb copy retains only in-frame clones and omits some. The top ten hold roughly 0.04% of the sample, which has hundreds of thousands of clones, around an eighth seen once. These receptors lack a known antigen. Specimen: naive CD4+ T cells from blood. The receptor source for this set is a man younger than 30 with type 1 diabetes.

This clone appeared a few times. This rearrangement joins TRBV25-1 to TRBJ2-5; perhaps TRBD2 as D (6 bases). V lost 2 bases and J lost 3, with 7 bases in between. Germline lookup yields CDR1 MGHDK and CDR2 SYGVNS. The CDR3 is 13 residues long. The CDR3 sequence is CASSERGEETQYF. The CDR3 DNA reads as TGTGCCAGCAGTGAACGCGGGGAAGAGACCCAGTACTTC.

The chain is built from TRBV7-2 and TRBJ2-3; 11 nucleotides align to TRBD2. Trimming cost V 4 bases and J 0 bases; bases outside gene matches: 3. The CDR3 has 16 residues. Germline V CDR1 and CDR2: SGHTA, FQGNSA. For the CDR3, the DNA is TGTGCCAGCAGCTCGGGACTAGCGGCTAGCACAGATACGCAGTATTTT. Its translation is CASSSGLAASTDTQYF.

For the CDR3, the DNA is TGTGCCAGCAAAAAGGGCAGGGGGCGAGATACGCAGTATTTT. This sequence encodes CASKKGRGRDTQYF. V gene TRBV2 combines with J gene TRBJ2-3, with 8 bases that match TRBD1. Germline V CDR1 and CDR2: SNHLY, FYNNEI. V gave up 7 bases and J gave up 5 bases; unmatched junction bases: 8. This CDR3 is 14 amino acids long.

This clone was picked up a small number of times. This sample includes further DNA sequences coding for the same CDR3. CDR3 in amino acids: CASSITGSSYNEQFF. In DNA, the CDR3 is TGTGCCAGCAGCATAACAGGGAGTTCCTACAATGAGCAGTTCTTC. The chain uses TRBV9 and TRBJ2-1, with D perhaps matching TRBD1 (6 bases). This CDR3 spans 15 amino acids. V was clipped by 4 bases and J by 1 base, with 12 bases between them. CDR1 is SGDLS, CDR2 YYNGEE, per germline. Together with reference TRBV9 and TRBJ2-1, the CDR3 gives the full variable domain: DSGVTQTPKHLITATGQRVTLRCSPRSGDLSVYWYQQSLDQGLQFLIQYYNGEERAKGNILERFSAQQFPDLHSELNLSSLELGDSALYFCASSITGSSYNEQFFGPGTRLTVL.

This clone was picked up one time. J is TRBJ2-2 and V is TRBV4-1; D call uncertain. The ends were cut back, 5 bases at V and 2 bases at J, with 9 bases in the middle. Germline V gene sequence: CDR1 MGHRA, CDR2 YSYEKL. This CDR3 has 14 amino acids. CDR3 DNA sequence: TGCGCCAGCAGCATTCGCTTTAACACCGGGGAGCTGTTTTTT. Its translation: CASSIRFNTGELFF.

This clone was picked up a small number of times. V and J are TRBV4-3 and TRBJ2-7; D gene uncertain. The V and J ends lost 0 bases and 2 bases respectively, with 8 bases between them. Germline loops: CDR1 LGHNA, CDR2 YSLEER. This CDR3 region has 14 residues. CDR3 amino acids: CASSQDLATYEQYF. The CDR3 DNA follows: TGCGCCAGCAGCCAAGATTTGGCTACCTACGAGCAGTACTTC.

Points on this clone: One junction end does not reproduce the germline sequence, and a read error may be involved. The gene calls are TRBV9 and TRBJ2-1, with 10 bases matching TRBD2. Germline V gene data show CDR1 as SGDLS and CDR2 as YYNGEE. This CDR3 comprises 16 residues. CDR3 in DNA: TGTGCCAGCACCGTAGGGGCTAGCGGGAGTTACAATGAGCAGTTCTTC. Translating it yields CASTVGASGSYNEQFF.

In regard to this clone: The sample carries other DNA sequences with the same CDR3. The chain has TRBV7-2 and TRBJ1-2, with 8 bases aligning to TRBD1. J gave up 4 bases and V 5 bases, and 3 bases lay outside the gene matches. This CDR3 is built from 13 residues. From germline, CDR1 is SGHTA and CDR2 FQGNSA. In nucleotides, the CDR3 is TGTGCCAGCAGCCCCGGACAGGGCTATGGCTACACCTTC. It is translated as CASSPGQGYGYTF.

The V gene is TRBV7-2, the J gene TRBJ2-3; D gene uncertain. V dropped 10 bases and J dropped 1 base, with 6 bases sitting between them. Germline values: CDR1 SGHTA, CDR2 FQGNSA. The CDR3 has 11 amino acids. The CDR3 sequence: CATVGTDTQYF. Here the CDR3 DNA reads TGTGCCACGGTTGGCACAGATACGCAGTATTTT.

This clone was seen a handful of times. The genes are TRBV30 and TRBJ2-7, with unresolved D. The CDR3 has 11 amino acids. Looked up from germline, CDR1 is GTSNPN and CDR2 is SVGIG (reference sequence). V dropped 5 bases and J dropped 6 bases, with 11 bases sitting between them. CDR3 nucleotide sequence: TGTGCCTGGGGCCCCAACCTCGAGCAGTACTTC. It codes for CAWGPNLEQYF.

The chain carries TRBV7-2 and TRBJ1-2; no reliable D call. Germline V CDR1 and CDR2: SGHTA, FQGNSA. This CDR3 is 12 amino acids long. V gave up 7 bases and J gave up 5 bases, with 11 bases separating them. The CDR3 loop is CASTLGVYGYTF. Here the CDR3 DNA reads TGTGCCAGCACCCTTGGGGTGTATGGCTACACCTTC.

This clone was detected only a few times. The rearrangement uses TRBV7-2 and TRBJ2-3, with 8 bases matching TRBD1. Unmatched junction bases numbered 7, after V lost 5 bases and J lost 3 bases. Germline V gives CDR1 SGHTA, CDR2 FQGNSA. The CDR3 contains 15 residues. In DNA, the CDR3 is TGTGCCAGCAGCCCGGACAGGGTCCCGACAGATACGCAGTATTTT. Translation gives CASSPDRVPTDTQYF.

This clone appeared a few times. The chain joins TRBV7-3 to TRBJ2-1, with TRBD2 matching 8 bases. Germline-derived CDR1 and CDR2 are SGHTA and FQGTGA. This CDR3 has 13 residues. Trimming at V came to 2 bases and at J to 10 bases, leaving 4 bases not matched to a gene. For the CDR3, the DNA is TGTGCCAGCAGCTTAGCGGGGGGAGTAGAGCAGTTCTTC. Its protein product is CASSLAGGVEQFF.

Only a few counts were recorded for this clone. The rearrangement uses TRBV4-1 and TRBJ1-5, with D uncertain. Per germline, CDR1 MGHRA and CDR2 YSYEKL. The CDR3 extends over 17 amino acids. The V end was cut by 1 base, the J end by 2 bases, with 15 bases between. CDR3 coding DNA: TGCGCCAGCAGCCAAGGGTTCCGGTTAACGGGCAATCAGCCCCAGCATTTT. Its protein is CASSQGFRLTGNQPQHF.

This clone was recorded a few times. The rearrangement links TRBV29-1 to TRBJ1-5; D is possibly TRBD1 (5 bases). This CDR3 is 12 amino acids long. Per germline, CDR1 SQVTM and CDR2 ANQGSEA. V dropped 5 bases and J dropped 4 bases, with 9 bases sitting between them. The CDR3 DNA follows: TGCAGCGTTCGACAGCCGAATCAGCCCCAGCATTTT. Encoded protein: CSVRQPNQPQHF.

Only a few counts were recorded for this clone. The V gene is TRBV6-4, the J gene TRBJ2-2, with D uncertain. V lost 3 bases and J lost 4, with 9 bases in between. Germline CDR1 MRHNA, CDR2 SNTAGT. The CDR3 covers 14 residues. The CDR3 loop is CASSENSFTGELFF. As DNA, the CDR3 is TGTGCCAGCAGTGAAAACAGCTTCACCGGGGAGCTGTTTTTT.

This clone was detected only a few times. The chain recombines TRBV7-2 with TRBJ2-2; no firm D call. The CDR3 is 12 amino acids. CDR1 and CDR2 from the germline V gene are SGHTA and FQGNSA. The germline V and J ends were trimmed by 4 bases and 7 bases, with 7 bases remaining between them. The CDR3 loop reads CASSSIGGELFF. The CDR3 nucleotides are TGTGCCAGCAGCTCAATTGGCGGGGAGCTGTTTTTT.